This is a list of T cell receptor beta chains from one sample in a study of T cell responses to AZD1222 COVID-19 vaccine. TCRdb's table, derived via immunoSEQ multiplex PCR, lists solely in-frame clones and lacks some. This table has about 160,000 clones, roughly 90% appearing once. Sequences were derived from peripheral blood, sampled 28 days after the second AZD1222 dose. The receptors shown here come from an adult who received the AZD1222 COVID-19 vaccine. The CDR3 runs from the conserved cysteine through the conserved F or W. The D gene is left open where the match is weak. Only part of the rows carry a size: once, few, many, or a class if the clone is expanded.

>.|.|TRBV4-1|14|TRBJ1-1
TGCGCCAGCAGCCAAGATAGGGGCAACACTGAAGCTTTCTTT
CASSQDRGNTEAFF
>.|TRBD1|TRBV30|13|TRBJ1-3
TGTGCCTGGGGACAGGGGGAAAGAAACACCATATATTTT
CAWGQGERNTIYF
>few|.|TRBV7-9|10|TRBJ1-2
TGTGCCAGCAGTAATAATGGCTACACCTTC
CASSNNGYTF
>.|.|TRBV7-2|14|TRBJ1-2
TGTGCCAGCAGCCATCCCGGACAGATCTATGGCTACACCTTC
CASSHPGQIYGYTF
>.|.|TRBV4-1|15|TRBJ2-5
TGCGCCAGCAGCCAAGAAGGAATGGCCAATAGGGCCCAGTACTTC
CASSQEGMANRAQYF
>.|.|TRBV11-3|13|TRBJ1-6
TGTGCCAGCAGCTTTGGGAGGAATTCACCCCTCCACTTT
CASSFGRNSPLHF
>.|.|TRBV27|14|TRBJ1-5
TGTGCCAGCAGCCTCCGCCCCGTGAATCAGCCCCAGCATTTT
CASSLRPVNQPQHF
>.|.|TRBV5-6|11|TRBJ2-7
TGTGCCAGCAGCTTGGGCAACGAGCAGTACTTC
CASSLGNEQYF
>.|.|TRBV14|12|TRBJ1-6
TGTGCCAGCAGCCCGAGATTCTCGCCCCTCCACTTT
CASSPRFSPLHF
>.|.|TRBV5-1|15|TRBJ1-6
TGCGCCAGCAGCCCCGGGGGCTCCTATAATTCACCCCTCCACTTT
CASSPGGSYNSPLHF
>once|.|TRBV5-4|13|TRBJ2-7
TGTGCCAGCAGCCCTGGACAGTCCTACGAGCAGTACTTC
CASSPGQSYEQYF
>.|TRBD2|TRBV4-1|15|TRBJ2-5
TGCGCCAGCAGCCGGGGTAGCGGGGGCAGTGAGACCCAGTACTTC
CASSRGSGGSETQYF
>.|.|TRBV7-2|14|TRBJ2-2
TGTGCCAGCAGCCCGACAATGAAGACCGGGGAGCTGTTTTTT
CASSPTMKTGELFF
>.|TRBD1|TRBV5-1|13|TRBJ1-1
TGCGCCAGCTCCGACAGGGAATACACTGAAGCTTTCTTT
CASSDREYTEAFF
>.|TRBD1|TRBV2|14|TRBJ1-5
TGTGCCAGCAGATCCGACAGGGGGACCCAGCCCCAGCATTTT
CASRSDRGTQPQHF
>.|.|TRBV29-1|13|TRBJ2-7
TGCAGCGTTGTCGAGGGATCACCTTACGAGCAGTACTTC
CSVVEGSPYEQYF
>once|.|TRBV7-3|14|TRBJ1-1
TGTGCCAGCACCCCCACGGTAGGGGGGACTGAAGCTTTCTTT
CASTPTVGGTEAFF
>.|.|TRBV19|17|TRBJ1-6
TGTGCCAGTGCTCTGAGAGGGCCGACCTCCGGTAATTCACCCCTCCACTTT
CASALRGPTSGNSPLHF
>.|TRBD1|TRBV10-1|16|TRBJ1-1
TGCGCCAGCAGTGATATCCCGGGACAGGGGAACACTGAAGCTTTCTTT
CASSDIPGQGNTEAFF
>.|TRBD1|TRBV5-5|14|TRBJ1-1
TGTGCCAGCAGCTTCTGGGAGGGGGCCACTGAAGCTTTCTTT
CASSFWEGATEAFF
>.|TRBD1|TRBV7-9|16|TRBJ2-1
TGTGCCAGCAGCACAAGACAGGGGGTGGCCTACAATGAGCAGTTCTTC
CASSTRQGVAYNEQFF
>.|.|TRBV6-2/TRBV6-3|16|TRBJ1-5
TGTGCCAGCAGTTACCCTAGTGTAGGGGCATATCAGCCCCAGCATTTT
CASSYPSVGAYQPQHF
>.|.|TRBV16|14|TRBJ1-1
TGTGCCAGCAGCCACCCATGGGGGGGGGATGAAGCTTTCTTT
CASSHPWGGDEAFF
>.|TRBD1|TRBV5-1|15|TRBJ1-2
TGCGCCAGCAGCACGGGGACAGGGAAGGACTATGGCTACACCTTC
CASSTGTGKDYGYTF
>.|TRBD1|TRBV10-3|12|TRBJ1-2
TGTGCCATCACCCCGGGACAGGGTGGCTACACCTTC
CAITPGQGGYTF
>once|TRBD2|TRBV7-9|16|TRBJ2-3
TGTGCCAGCAGCTTCCGGAGTAGCGGGGGGACAGATACGCAGTATTTT
CASSFRSSGGTDTQYF
>.|.|TRBV19|11|TRBJ1-1
TGTGCCAGTAGTAAAGGAACTGAAGCTTTCTTT
CASSKGTEAFF
>.|.|TRBV6-4|14|TRBJ1-2
TGTGCCAGCAGTCCTGAGTCATGGGGGGACGGCTACACCTTC
CASSPESWGDGYTF
>.|TRBD1|TRBV7-9|15|TRBJ1-1
TGTGCCAGCAGCTTAGGCGCAGGGGGCGTCGATGAAGCTTTCTTT
CASSLGAGGVDEAFF
>.|.|TRBV18|15|TRBJ2-7
TGTGCCAGCTCACCAAGCCCAGGAACCCTTGTGGAGCAGTACTTC
CASSPSPGTLVEQYF
>.|.|TRBV11-1|13|TRBJ1-1
TGTGCCAGCAGCTTTGGAGCGAACACTGAAGCTTTCTTT
CASSFGANTEAFF
>once|.|TRBV12-3/TRBV12-4|13|TRBJ1-3
TGTGCCAGCAGTTTATCGTTCGGAAACACCATATATTTT
CASSLSFGNTIYF
>once|.|TRBV11-2|15|TRBJ1-5
TGTGCCAGCAGCTTGGGGTTATGGGAGGCTCAGCCCCAGCATTTT
CASSLGLWEAQPQHF
>once|.|TRBV10-3|14|TRBJ1-5
TGTGCCATCAGTGAGCGAGGGTTAGGTCAGCCCCAGCATTTT
CAISERGLGQPQHF
>.|.|TRBV5-6|13|TRBJ1-2
TGTGCCAGCAGCTTGGGGTCCTCCGGGGGCTACACCTTC
CASSLGSSGGYTF
>.|.|TRBV18|14|TRBJ1-1
TGTGCCAGCTCACTCAAAGCGGGGAACACTGAAGCTTTCTTT
CASSLKAGNTEAFF
>.|.|TRBV6-5|14|TRBJ1-3
TGTGCCAGCAGCTCGACGGTCTCTGGAAACACCATATATTTT
CASSSTVSGNTIYF
>.|.|TRBV11-2|14|TRBJ1-2
TGTGCCAGCAGGAGTAGCGGGGAGGGCTATGGCTACACCTTC
CASRSSGEGYGYTF
>.|TRBD1|TRBV3-1/TRBV3-2|14|TRBJ1-1
TGTGCCAGCAGTACCCACAGTCTCACAGGGGAGGCTTTCTTT
CASSTHSLTGEAFF
>.|TRBD2|TRBV4-2|14|TRBJ2-1
TGTGCCAGCACTTCTCTAGCGGGGACCAATGAGCAGTTCTTC
CASTSLAGTNEQFF
>.|.|TRBV5-5|15|TRBJ2-7
TGTGCCAGCAACGAAGGGCCAACTTGGGACTACGAGCAGTACTTC
CASNEGPTWDYEQYF
>.|.|TRBV6-5|14|TRBJ1-6
TGTGCCAGCGGCCCAAGCTCCTATAATTCACCCCTCCACTTT
CASGPSSYNSPLHF
>.|.|TRBV7-9|16|TRBJ2-6
TGTGCCAGCAGCTTAGCGGGGAGCTCTGGGGCCAACGTCCTGACTTTC
CASSLAGSSGANVLTF
>.|.|TRBV5-5|14|TRBJ1-2
TGTGCCAGCAGCTTGGCAAGGGAATTGTATGGCTACACCTTC
CASSLARELYGYTF
>.|TRBD1|TRBV7-9|15|TRBJ1-2
TGTGCCAGCAGCTCTCGGGGACAGTTCAACTATGGCTACACCTTC
CASSSRGQFNYGYTF